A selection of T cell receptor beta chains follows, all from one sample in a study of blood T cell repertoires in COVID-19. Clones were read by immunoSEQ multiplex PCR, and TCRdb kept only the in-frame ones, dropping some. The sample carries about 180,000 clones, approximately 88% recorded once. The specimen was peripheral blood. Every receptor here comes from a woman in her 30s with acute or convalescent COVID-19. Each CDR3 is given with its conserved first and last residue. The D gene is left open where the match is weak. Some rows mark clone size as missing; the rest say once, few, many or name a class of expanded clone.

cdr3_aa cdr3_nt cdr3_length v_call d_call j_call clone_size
CASSQAPPSSGTTYEQYF TGTGCCAGCAGCCAAGCGCCCCCCTCTAGCGGGACCACCTACGAGCAGTACTTC 18 TRBV4-2 TRBD2 TRBJ2-7 -
CASIQQFQETQYF TGTGCCAGCATCCAACAGTTCCAAGAGACCCAGTACTTC 13 TRBV7-2 - TRBJ2-5 -
CASSRGGRGAFF TGTGCCAGCAGCCGGGGTGGGAGGGGAGCTTTCTTT 12 TRBV28 - TRBJ1-1 once
CASSPGFLNYGYTF TGTGCCAGCAGCCCCGGTTTCCTTAACTATGGCTACACCTTC 14 TRBV7-2 - TRBJ1-2 -
CASSFSDTQYF TGTGCCAGCAGCTTCTCAGATACGCAGTATTTT 11 TRBV7-2 - TRBJ2-3 -
CAWSRPQGGIEKLFF TGTGCCTGGAGCCGCCCACAGGGGGGTATCGAAAAACTGTTTTTT 15 TRBV30 TRBD1 TRBJ1-4 -
CASSPQISNTGELFF TGTGCCAGCTCACCACAGATAAGCAACACCGGGGAGCTGTTTTTT 15 TRBV18 - TRBJ2-2 -
CACLRETDTQYF TGTGCCTGTTTACGGGAGACAGATACGCAGTATTTT 12 TRBV30 - TRBJ2-3 -
CASSLNGLTNEKLFF TGCGCCAGCAGCTTGAACGGTTTGACTAATGAAAAACTGTTTTTT 15 TRBV5-1 - TRBJ1-4 -
CASSLNSPYEQYF TGTGCCAGCAGCTTAAACAGTCCCTACGAGCAGTACTTC 13 TRBV7-9 - TRBJ2-7 -
CASSIIPGDSTDTQYF TGTGCCAGTAGTATTATCCCCGGGGATTCCACAGATACGCAGTATTTT 16 TRBV19 - TRBJ2-3 -